Detailed here is one TCR beta chain. What it binds is not known. With 6 bases removed from V and 3 bases from J, the gap between germline ends came to 17 bases. The germline V gene encodes CDR1 SNHLY and CDR2 FYNNEI. CDR3 size: 15 residues. Random-hexamer reverse transcription was applied to about 0.45 to 1 ug RNA. TCRdb itself ran the immunoSEQ multiplex PCR reads through MiXCR, one entry per CDR3 protein. The table includes 110,000 or so distinct CDR3 sequences, 85% to 95% detected once. This sample is part of a study of CD8 T cells in Susac syndrome. From blood CD8+ and CD4+ T cells, TCR beta sequences were generated. The controls, all healthy donors, were matched for age and sex. Through negative isolation, CD4+ and CD8+ T cells were obtained, while TEMRA cells were enriched using FACS. Broader study findings: It was acknowledged in the study that its TCR sequencing and HLA analysis involved a relatively small number of individuals.

Sequencing input: CD8+ T cells from PBMCs. The gene calls are TRBV2 and TRBJ1-2; D call uncertain. The clonotype originates from a human donor in good health. The CDR3 sequence is CASRPDPQTHYGYTF. The CDR3 DNA reads TGTGCCAGCAGGCCCGACCCGCAAACCCACTATGGCTACACCTTC.